Below are 21 T cell receptor beta chains sequenced from a single sample in a study of blood T cell repertoires in COVID-19. The protocol was immunoSEQ multiplex PCR, while the TCRdb copy is restricted to in-frame clones and leaves out a portion. This table holds roughly 400,000 clones, around nine tenths found once. The specimen sequenced was PBMCs or T cells enriched from blood (not recorded which). The receptors were gathered from a young woman who had been exposed to COVID-19.

The chain couples TRBV7-9 to TRBJ2-5, with 7 bases identical to TRBD1. The CDR3 is made up of 15 amino acids. V gave up 5 bases and J gave up 1 base; unmatched junction bases: 7. CDR1 is SEHNR, CDR2 FQNEAQ, per germline (reference sequence). This CDR3 is CASSRRDSLQETQYF. The CDR3 DNA reads TGTGCCAGCAGCCGTAGGGACAGCCTCCAAGAGACCCAGTACTTC.

The chain carries TRBV5-1 and TRBJ1-5; D call uncertain. V lost 6 bases to trimming and J lost 4 bases, with 26 bases between them. Per germline, CDR1 SGHRS and CDR2 YFSETQ. This CDR3 is 18 amino acids long. CDR3 protein: CASTHQKTQRRGNQPQHF. The CDR3 nucleotides are TGCGCCAGCACCCACCAAAAGACCCAAAGGCGAGGGAATCAGCCCCAGCATTTT.

This clone was recorded a few times. This rearrangement joins TRBV5-1 to TRBJ1-3; D is perhaps TRBD1 (5 bases). The CDR3 is made up of 15 amino acids. CDR1 SGHRS and CDR2 YFSETQ come from the germline V gene. V was cut by 2 bases and J by 4 bases, with 13 bases left in between. The CDR3 reads CASSLPRQTGNTIYF. Here the CDR3 DNA reads TGCGCCAGCAGCTTACCCCGACAGACCGGAAACACCATATATTTT.

The gene calls are TRBV28 and TRBJ2-3; 11 bases fit TRBD1. Germline lookup yields CDR1 MDHEN and CDR2 SYDVKM. V gave up 8 bases and J gave up 6 bases; unmatched junction bases: 16. The length of the CDR3 is 17 residues. The CDR3 spells CASVPPSGTGGSDTQYF. For the CDR3, the DNA is TGTGCCAGCGTCCCCCCATCCGGGACAGGGGGTTCTGATACGCAGTATTTT.

The V and J genes are TRBV4-2 and TRBJ1-2; D is ambiguous. Germline loops: CDR1 LGHNA, CDR2 YNFKEQ. This CDR3 comprises 14 residues. V was cut by 0 bases and J by 2 bases, with 7 bases left in between. CDR3 sequence reads: CASSQELANYGYTF. DNA of the CDR3: TGTGCCAGCAGCCAAGAGCTGGCAAACTATGGCTACACCTTC.

The V and J genes are TRBV9 and TRBJ1-4; D is possibly TRBD1 (5 bases). Germline values: CDR1 SGDLS, CDR2 YYNGEE. The CDR3 has 13 residues. With 3 bases removed from V and 4 bases from J, the gap between germline ends came to 7 bases. The CDR3 here is CASSAQGNEKLFF. CDR3 in DNA: TGTGCCAGCAGCGCCCAGGGTAATGAAAAACTGTTTTTT.

V gene TRBV10-2 combines with J gene TRBJ2-2; a weak D match, TRBD1 (6 bases). This CDR3 has 14 residues. Germline CDR1 is WSHSY and CDR2 is SAAADI. With 1 base removed from V and 5 bases from J, the gap between germline ends came to 8 bases. CDR3 protein: CASSELGGTGELFF. The CDR3 bases are TGCGCCAGCAGTGAGTTAGGGGGTACCGGGGAGCTGTTTTTT.

There are a few counts of this clone. DNA for the CDR3: TGTGCCAGCAGTGGTGGGACAGGCTTGGATGAGCAGTTCTTC. Encoded protein: CASSGGTGLDEQFF. V and J are TRBV6-4 and TRBJ2-1, with TRBD1 identical over 8 bases. Germline CDR1 is MRHNA and CDR2 is SNTAGT. The CDR3 is 14 amino acids. With V trimmed by 4 bases and J by 8 bases, 7 bases remained unmatched.

J is TRBJ2-1 and V is TRBV5-1, with 8 nucleotides matching TRBD2. The CDR3 sequence is 15 residues long. Germline CDR1 is SGHRS and CDR2 is YFSETQ. V shed 2 bases and J 6 bases; nucleotides not matched to a gene: 7. The CDR3 coding sequence is TGCGCCAGCAGCTTTAGTAGCGGGGTCCTCAATGAGCAGTTCTTC. This translates into CASSFSSGVLNEQFF.

The CDR3 region has the DNA TGTGCCAGCAACATAGCGGGGCGATCCTACGAGCAGTACTTC. Amino acids: CASNIAGRSYEQYF. V gene TRBV3-1 (or the pseudogene TRBV3-2) combines with J gene TRBJ2-7; 8 nucleotides align to TRBD2. CDR3 length: 14 residues. V shed 7 bases, J shed 1 base, and the junction held 6 bases outside the gene matches. Per the germline V gene, CDR1 is LGHDT and CDR2 is YNNKEL (reference sequence).

The chain carries TRBV4-2 and TRBJ1-1; D is uncertain. The germline V gene has CDR1 LGHNA and CDR2 YNFKEQ. This CDR3 has 12 amino acids. V was cut by 0 bases and J by 8 bases, with 7 bases left in between. CDR3: CASSQDDWEAFF. The CDR3 DNA is TGTGCCAGCAGCCAAGACGACTGGGAAGCTTTCTTT.

The chain uses TRBV5-1 and TRBJ1-1; the D gene is possibly TRBD1 (6 bases). V lost 5 bases and J 0 bases, leaving 11 bases between the germline ends. Germline V gives CDR1 SGHRS, CDR2 YFSETQ. This CDR3 comprises 14 residues. The CDR3, as DNA: TGCGCCAGCAGTTCGGGACACATGAACACTGAAGCTTTCTTT. Translation gives CASSSGHMNTEAFF.

The chain uses TRBV19 and TRBJ1-1, with D possibly TRBD1 on 5 matching bases. The V gene lost 4 bases and the J gene lost 6 bases, with 15 bases spanning the gap. Germline lookup yields CDR1 LNHDA and CDR2 SQIVND (reference sequence). CDR3 length: 14 residues. CDR3 amino acids: CASSTPGKGPEAFF. The CDR3 DNA reads as TGTGCCAGTAGTACGCCAGGGAAGGGCCCTGAAGCTTTCTTT.

The V gene is TRBV29-1, the J gene TRBJ2-5; a weak D match, TRBD1 (5 bases). The ends were cut back, 6 bases at V and 5 bases at J, with 13 bases in the middle. The CDR3 loop spans 12 amino acids. From germline, CDR1 is SQVTM and CDR2 ANQGSEA. The CDR3 DNA sequence: TGCAGCGTGCGCCCCCCAGGGGAGACCCAGTACTTC. Encoded protein: CSVRPPGETQYF. The variable domain in full, completed from reference TRBV29-1 and TRBJ2-5, reads SAVISQKPSRDICQRGTSLTIQCQVDSQVTMMFWYRQQPGQSLTLIATANQGSEATYESGFVIDKFPISRPNLTFSTLTVSNMSPEDSSIYLCSVRPPGETQYFGPGTRLLVL.

The V gene is TRBV30, the J gene TRBJ2-7; the D gene is possibly TRBD1 (6 bases). Looked up from germline, CDR1 is GTSNPN and CDR2 is SVGIG (reference sequence). V was trimmed by 3 bases and J by 3 bases, leaving 18 bases between them. The CDR3 is 15 residues long. DNA for the CDR3: TGTGCCTGGAGGAGGGACACGGGGAACCTCTACGAGCAGTACTTC. Translation gives CAWRRDTGNLYEQYF.

The V gene is TRBV20-1, the J gene TRBJ1-2; D is unresolved. Per germline, CDR1 DFQATT and CDR2 SNEGSKA (reference sequence). This CDR3 has 11 amino acids. The V end was cut by 3 bases, the J end by 6 bases, with 8 bases between. The CDR3 sequence is CSARAVNGYTF. DNA of the CDR3: TGCAGTGCTAGGGCAGTAAATGGCTACACCTTC.

This clone was recorded once. This chain links TRBV7-2 with TRBJ2-5; D is perhaps TRBD2 (5 bases). CDR3 length: 12 amino acids. Looked up from germline, CDR1 is SGHTA and CDR2 is FQGNSA. Trimming stripped 4 bases from V and 8 bases from J, with 11 bases between. The CDR3, as DNA: TGTGCCAGCAGCTCTTGGAGCGGTACCCAGTACTTC. It encodes CASSSWSGTQYF.

The chain couples TRBV4-3 to TRBJ2-1, with 8 bases matching TRBD2. The CDR3 length is 16 residues. The V and J ends lost 1 base and 7 bases, in that order; junction bases with no gene match: 9. Germline loops: CDR1 LGHNA, CDR2 YSLEER. The CDR3 sequence: CASSQVQLAEGNEQFF. The DNA of the CDR3 is TGCGCCAGCAGCCAAGTTCAACTAGCGGAGGGGAATGAGCAGTTCTTC.

This clone was observed a few times. The V gene is TRBV19, the J gene TRBJ1-2; 9 positions agree with TRBD1. The ends lost 8 bases at V and 3 bases at J; junction bases unmatched: 4. Germline values: CDR1 LNHDA, CDR2 SQIVND (reference sequence). The CDR3 runs to 13 residues. CDR3 coding DNA: TGTGCCAGTTCGGACAGGGGTCACTATGGCTACACCTTC. This gives the protein CASSDRGHYGYTF.

The chain employs TRBV28 and TRBJ2-7; 7 positions match TRBD2. CDR3 length: 17 residues. V dropped 6 bases and J dropped 0; count of bases not matched to a gene: 14. Germline V gene sequence: CDR1 MDHEN, CDR2 SYDVKM. The CDR3 DNA follows: TGTGCCAGCAGCCCAGGACGGGTAGCGGGTATCTCCTACGAGCAGTACTTC. Protein sequence: CASSPGRVAGISYEQYF.

The chain couples TRBV29-1 to TRBJ2-1; 12 bases line up with TRBD2. CDR3 size: 14 residues. Germline trimming cut 4 bases from V and 8 bases from J; bases unmatched to any gene: 6. Germline-derived CDR1 and CDR2 are SQVTM and ANQGSEA. In DNA form, the CDR3 reads TGCAGCGTTGGATGGACTAGCGGGAAAGATGAGCAGTTCTTC. This gives the protein CSVGWTSGKDEQFF.